The 24 T cell receptor beta chains in this list originate from one sample, sequenced in a study of CXCR3-negative and CXCR3-positive naive CD8 T cells. TRB cDNA libraries were made by UMI-labeled 5' RACE. TCRdb re-called the 5' RACE reads, yielding one record per CDR3 amino acid sequence without DNA. This sample's table has about 45,000 distinct CDR3 sequences. Sequenced material: naive CXCR3- CD8+ T cells from blood. Documented subset: CD45RO-CCR7+CD27+CD95- naive CD8+ T cells lacking CXCR3 (TNR3-). The receptors were gathered from a human donor in good health. Some clones in this sample may be carry-over from other donors' samples.

The chain uses TRBV20-1 and TRBJ2-1; TCRdb indicates TRBD1, and absent DNA this call remains unverified. Germline-derived CDR1 and CDR2 are DFQATT and SNEGSKA (reference sequence). The CDR3 contains 12 residues. Here the CDR3 reads CSADYRGDEQFF.

The chain carries TRBV20-1 and TRBJ1-3; TCRdb proposes TRBD1, but this gene call is untestable without DNA. Germline lookup yields CDR1 DFQATT and CDR2 SNEGSKA (reference sequence). The CDR3 loop spans 15 amino acids. The CDR3 sequence is CSAAQGRLSGNTIYF.

This sequence joins TRBV7-9 and TRBJ2-2. CDR1 is SEHNR and CDR2 is FQNEAQ in the germline V gene (reference sequence). The CDR3 has 13 residues. This CDR3 reads CASSLSAAGELFF.

The genes are TRBV6-6 and TRBJ2-1; TCRdb gives TRBD2 as the D gene, but with no DNA this cannot be confirmed. Germline V CDR1 and CDR2: MNHNY, SVGAGI (reference sequence). CDR3 length: 12 amino acids. The CDR3 protein is CASSSSSNEQFF.

The rearrangement joins TRBV7-9 to TRBJ2-7. This CDR3 is built from 12 residues. CDR1 is SEHNR and CDR2 is FQNEAQ in the germline V gene (reference sequence). The CDR3 region is CASSYEFYEQYF.

This rearrangement joins TRBV28 to TRBJ1-2; the TCRdb D gene call, TRBD1, has no DNA to confirm it. CDR3 length: 12 residues. CDR1 MDHEN and CDR2 SYDVKM come from the germline V gene. The CDR3 is CATSFRDYGYTF.

The chain links TRBV5-1 to TRBJ2-1; TCRdb indicates TRBD2, and absent DNA this call remains unverified. Germline V CDR1 and CDR2: SGHRS, YFSETQ. The CDR3 is 16 residues long. The CDR3 region is CASSFPIAGGPGEQFF.

The chain combines TRBV28 with TRBJ2-5; without DNA, the TCRdb call of TRBD2 cannot be checked. CDR1 and CDR2 from the germline V gene are MDHEN and SYDVKM. The CDR3 runs 16 residues. CDR3 in amino acids: CASSLAGGRVQETQYF.

The V and J genes are TRBV28 and TRBJ2-7; the TRBD1 assignment by TCRdb is unverifiable without DNA. CDR1 MDHEN and CDR2 SYDVKM come from the germline V gene. The CDR3 length is 16 residues. The CDR3 sequence: CASNKPGTGGPYEQYF.

The chain couples TRBV28 to TRBJ2-3; TCRdb's D gene call, TRBD2, goes unchecked for lack of DNA. CDR3 length equals 16 residues. Germline V gives CDR1 MDHEN, CDR2 SYDVKM. The CDR3 region is CASRPRDFGGLDTQYF.

The chain combines TRBV29-1 with TRBJ2-7; the TCRdb D gene call, TRBD2, has no DNA to confirm it. The CDR3 has 13 residues. CDR1 and CDR2 from the germline V gene are SQVTM and ANQGSEA. The CDR3 loop reads CSALGPSSYEQYF.

The J gene is TRBJ1-5, the V gene TRBV19. Germline loops: CDR1 LNHDA, CDR2 SQIVND (reference sequence). There are 15 residues in the CDR3. The CDR3 here is CASSLGLESYQPQHF.

The chain is built from TRBV7-2 and TRBJ1-6. CDR1 SGHTA and CDR2 FQGNSA come from the germline V gene. The CDR3 contains 12 residues. The CDR3 loop is CASSPGGAPLHF.

The chain couples TRBV2 to TRBJ1-6; TCRdb lists TRBD1, though no DNA is available to test this call. The CDR3 loop spans 14 amino acids. Germline V CDR1 and CDR2: SNHLY, FYNNEI. The CDR3 sequence is CASREDRLNSPLHF.

The chain carries TRBV9 and TRBJ2-2; TCRdb's assignment of TRBD2 cannot be checked, as there is no DNA. Germline values: CDR1 SGDLS, CDR2 YYNGEE. This CDR3 spans 17 amino acids. The CDR3 region is CASSLASGRSLTGELFF.

This chain's CDR3 is CASSNPPSGDADTQYF. The rearrangement joins TRBV7-3 to TRBJ2-3; TCRdb proposes TRBD2, but this gene call is untestable without DNA. Per the germline V gene, CDR1 is SGHTA and CDR2 is FQGTGA. The CDR3 has 16 residues.

The chain joins TRBV29-1 to TRBJ2-7; TCRdb designates TRBD1, a call that cannot be tested without DNA. There are 14 residues in the CDR3. Germline loops: CDR1 SQVTM, CDR2 ANQGSEA. CDR3: CSVEVRGAPHEQYF.

The chain links TRBV18 to TRBJ2-3; TCRdb returns TRBD1, unconfirmable since there is no DNA. The length of the CDR3 is 16 residues. CDR1 is KGHSH and CDR2 is LQKENI in the germline V gene. The CDR3 protein is CASSPNGRGATDTQYF.

The chain employs TRBV28 and TRBJ2-7; TCRdb gives TRBD2 as the D gene, but with no DNA this cannot be confirmed. The CDR3 is made up of 11 amino acids. Germline CDR1 reads MDHEN; CDR2 reads SYDVKM. CDR3 region: CASSEPARQYF.

The genes are TRBV29-1 and TRBJ1-3; TCRdb reports TRBD1, a call that lacks DNA to check it against. Germline CDR1 is SQVTM and CDR2 is ANQGSEA. This CDR3 spans 13 amino acids. The CDR3 protein is CSVETGERNTIYF.

The chain joins TRBV27 to TRBJ1-2; the D call of TRBD1 rests on TCRdb alone, since no DNA is present to check it. CDR1 MNHEY and CDR2 SMNVEV come from the germline V gene (reference sequence). CDR3 length: 15 amino acids. The CDR3 sequence is CASSSRDRGIGGYTF.

This rearrangement joins TRBV29-1 to TRBJ1-3; TCRdb calls TRBD1, which cannot be checked without DNA. Germline lookup yields CDR1 SQVTM and CDR2 ANQGSEA. The CDR3 contains 15 residues. The CDR3 spells CSVEAPQLSGNTIYF.

This clonotype is deemed medium-sized by its frequency. The chain uses TRBV12-3 or TRBV12-4 and TRBJ2-3; the TCRdb call, TRBD2, lacks DNA for checking. The CDR3 sequence is 14 residues long. The chain's CDR3 is CASSYGLAGDTQYF.

The chain recombines TRBV29-1 with TRBJ2-5; the D call of TRBD1 rests on TCRdb alone, since no DNA is present to check it. There are 14 residues in the CDR3. Germline V gene sequence: CDR1 SQVTM, CDR2 ANQGSEA. The chain's CDR3 is CSVSDRGISETQYF.